The sequence of this T cell receptor beta chain was determined in a study of blood T cell repertoires in COVID-19. Turning to the study itself: From the United States, Italy and Spain came samples of acute and convalescent COVID-19.

The protocol was immunoSEQ multiplex PCR, while the TCRdb copy is restricted to in-frame clones and leaves out a portion. In the table there are about 63,000 clones, about 86% of which are singletons. This CDR3 spans 14 amino acids. V lost 5 bases and J 5 bases, leaving 15 bases between the germline ends. The germline V gene encodes CDR1 MDHEN and CDR2 SYDVKM. Sequenced: peripheral blood. The sequence was collected from a human donor in a cohort sampled during active COVID-19. The V and J genes are TRBV28 and TRBJ1-2; D may be TRBD1 (6 bases). CDR3 residues: CASSLTGGGYGYTF. The DNA for the CDR3 is TGTGCCAGCAGTCTGACAGGCGGCGGGTATGGCTACACCTTC.